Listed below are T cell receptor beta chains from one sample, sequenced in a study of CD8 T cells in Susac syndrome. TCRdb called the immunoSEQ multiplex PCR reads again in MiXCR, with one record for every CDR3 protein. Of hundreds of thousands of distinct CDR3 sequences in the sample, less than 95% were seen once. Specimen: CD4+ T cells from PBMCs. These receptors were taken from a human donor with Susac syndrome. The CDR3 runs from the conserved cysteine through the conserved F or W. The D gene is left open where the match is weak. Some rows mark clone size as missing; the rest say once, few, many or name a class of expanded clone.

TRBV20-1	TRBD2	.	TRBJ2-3	TGCAGTGCTAGAACTAGCGGGGGGCCAGATACGCAGTATTTT	CSARTSGGPDTQYF
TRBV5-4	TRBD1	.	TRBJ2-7	TGTGCCAGCAGTCTCTCAAGGACAGGCGAGCAGTACTTC	CASSLSRTGEQYF
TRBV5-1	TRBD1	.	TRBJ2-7	TGCGCCAGCAGCTTGAACAGGGGCCTAGAAGAGCAGTACTTC	CASSLNRGLEEQYF
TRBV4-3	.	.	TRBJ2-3	TGCGCCAGCAGCCGGGTACAGGGTACGCAGTATTTT	CASSRVQGTQYF
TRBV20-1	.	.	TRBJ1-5	TGCAGTGCTAGTGAAGGGGGCAATCAGCCCCAGCATTTT	CSASEGGNQPQHF
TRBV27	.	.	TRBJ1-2	TGTGCCAGCAGTTTAAGGTTGGGTCAGCGTGGCTACACCTTC	CASSLRLGQRGYTF
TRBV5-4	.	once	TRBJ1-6	TGTGCCAGCAGCTTGGTGGGGGGCGAAGATTCACCCCTCCACTTT	CASSLVGGEDSPLHF
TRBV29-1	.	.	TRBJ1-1	TGCAGCGTAGCGGACTGGCGAGACACTGAAGCTTTCTTT	CSVADWRDTEAFF
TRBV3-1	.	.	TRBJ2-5	TGTGCCAGCAGCCGCCCCTGGGAGACCCAGTACTTC	CASSRPWETQYF
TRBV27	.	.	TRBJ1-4	TGTGCCAGCAGTTCTCGCCCCTCGCCGGGAACTAATGAAAAACTGTTTTTT	CASSSRPSPGTNEKLFF
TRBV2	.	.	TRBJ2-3	TGTGCCAGCAGTGACTCTCCAGTAGTTGTCGCGGGCACAGATACGCAGTATTTT	CASSDSPVVVAGTDTQYF
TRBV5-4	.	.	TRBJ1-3	TGTGCCAGCACGGGAACGAACGGAAACACCATATATTTT	CASTGTNGNTIYF
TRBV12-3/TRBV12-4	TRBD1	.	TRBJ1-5	TGTGCCAGCAGCGAAGCGCCGGGACAGGAGCCCAATCAGCCCCAGCATTTT	CASSEAPGQEPNQPQHF
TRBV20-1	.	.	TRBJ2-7	TGCAGTGCTAGTCCCGGCTCCTACGAGCAGTACTTC	CSASPGSYEQYF
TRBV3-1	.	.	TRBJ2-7	TGTGCCAGCTCAACAATGGCTGGGACTTTTTACGAGCAGTACTTC	CASSTMAGTFYEQYF
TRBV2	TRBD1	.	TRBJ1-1	TGTGCCAGCAGACCGGGACAGGGAAACACTGAAGCTTTCTTT	CASRPGQGNTEAFF
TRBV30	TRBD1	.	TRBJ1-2	TGTGCCTGGAGTGTTTGGGACAGGGGGCACTATGGCTACACCTTC	CAWSVWDRGHYGYTF
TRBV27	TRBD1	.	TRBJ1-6	TGTGCCAGCACTCCCAGGGGGGCAGGGGGCTATTCACCCCTCCACTTT	CASTPRGAGGYSPLHF
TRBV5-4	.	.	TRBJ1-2	TGTGCCAGCAGCTTGGGTGCACAGGGAATGTATGGCTACACCTTC	CASSLGAQGMYGYTF
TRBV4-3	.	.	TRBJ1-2	TGCGCCAGCAGCCAAGATTTAGCGGGGTATGGCTACACCTTC	CASSQDLAGYGYTF
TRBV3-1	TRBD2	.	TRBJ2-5	TGTGCCAGCAGCGAGGGACTAGTCCGTCGGAAGACCCAGTACTTC	CASSEGLVRRKTQYF
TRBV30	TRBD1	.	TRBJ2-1	TGTGCCTGGATCCCGACAACAGGGGATGAGCAGTTCTTC	CAWIPTTGDEQFF
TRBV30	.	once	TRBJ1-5	TGTGCCTGGAGTCACGGGGAATTCAATCAGCCCCAGCATTTT	CAWSHGEFNQPQHF
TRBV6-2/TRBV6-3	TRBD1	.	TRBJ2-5	TGTGCCAGCAGTTACTGGGGACAGATTCAAGAGACCCAGTACTTC	CASSYWGQIQETQYF
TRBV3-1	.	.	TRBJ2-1	TGTGCCAGCAGTCAACATGGGAAGGGCCTAACGGGGGAGAGCATCAGATTCTTC	CASSQHGKGLTGESIRFF
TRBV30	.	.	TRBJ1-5	TGTGCCTGGAGTACTCGCAATCAGCCCCAGCATTTT	CAWSTRNQPQHF
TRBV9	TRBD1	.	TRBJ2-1	TGTGCCAGCAGCGTAGGTAGGACAGGAAACTATGAGCAGTTCTTC	CASSVGRTGNYEQFF
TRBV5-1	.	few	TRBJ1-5	TGCGCCAGCAGCCTGGAGAGTAGGGAGAATCAGCCCCAGCATTTT	CASSLESRENQPQHF
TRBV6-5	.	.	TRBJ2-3	TGTGCCAGCAGTTACCGGGGGGCCTTCACAGATACGCAGTATTTT	CASSYRGAFTDTQYF
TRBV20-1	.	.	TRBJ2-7	TGCAGTGCTACAATGCCCGGGGACGAGCAGTACTTC	CSATMPGDEQYF
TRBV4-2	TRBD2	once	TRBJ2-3	TGTGCCAGCAGCAAAATGTCACTAGCGGGGGTAGATACGCAGTATTTT	CASSKMSLAGVDTQYF
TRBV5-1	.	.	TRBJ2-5	TGCGCCAGCAGTGGAGGGAATAGCGGCCTGCAAGAGACCCAGTACTTC	CASSGGNSGLQETQYF
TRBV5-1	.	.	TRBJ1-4	TGCGCCAGCAGCCCCCAAGCGGGTGGTGAAAAACTGTTTTTT	CASSPQAGGEKLFF
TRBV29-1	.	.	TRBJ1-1	TGCAGCGTTGAGGTGGAACCGGGGACTGAAGCTTTCTTT	CSVEVEPGTEAFF
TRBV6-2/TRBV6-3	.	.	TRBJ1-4	TGTGCCAGCAGTCTACGGGGAGCCCGGGACGCAACTAATGAAAAACTGTTTTTT	CASSLRGARDATNEKLFF
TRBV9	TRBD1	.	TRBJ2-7	TGTGCCAGCAGCGCGACAGGGCTTAGGACCTACGAGCAGTACTTC	CASSATGLRTYEQYF
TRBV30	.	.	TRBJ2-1	TGTGCCTCTACGACAGTTTCGGGCAATGAGCAGTTCTTC	CASTTVSGNEQFF
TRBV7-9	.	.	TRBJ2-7	TGTGCCAGCAGCCCCTACGAGCAGTACTTC	CASSPYEQYF
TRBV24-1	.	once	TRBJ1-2	TGTGCCACCAGTGATAGAATGGGAGGCTACACCTTC	CATSDRMGGYTF
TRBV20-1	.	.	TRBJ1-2	TGCAGTGCGGAAGCGGGACTCCCAAACTATGGCTACACCTTC	CSAEAGLPNYGYTF